A selection of T cell receptor beta chains follows, all from one sample in a study of T cells in Graves' hyperthyroidism and ophthalmopathy. Using its own MiXCR run on the multiplex PCR reads, TCRdb lists one record per CDR3 protein. Of hundreds of thousands of distinct CDR3 sequences in the sample, roughly 13% are singletons; the top ten hold around a tenth. Material for sequencing was blood. These receptor sequences come from a woman aged 18-30 years with Graves' hyperthyroidism. CDR3s include the opening cysteine and the closing phenylalanine or tryptophan. A D gene is named only where the DNA matches it firmly. Some rows have no size entry. The others give once, few or many, or a class for an expanded clone.

V gene	clone size	D gene	J gene	CDR3 DNA	CDR3 protein
TRBV4-1	-	-	TRBJ1-1	TGCGCCAGCAGCCTCCGTTCCCACCTCACTGAAGCTTTCTTT	CASSLRSHLTEAFF
TRBV7-8	many	TRBD2	TRBJ2-3	TGTGCCAGCAGCTTACCCCCGAAGACTAGCCGATACACAGATACGCAGTATTTT	CASSLPPKTSRYTDTQYF
TRBV6-2/TRBV6-3	-	-	TRBJ2-1	TGTGCCAGCGGTTTAGGGCGTAGTGAGCAGTTCTTC	CASGLGRSEQFF
TRBV4-2	few	-	TRBJ1-6	TGTGCCAGCAGCCAGTCCGGACGGGGGACATCACCCCTCCACTTT	CASSQSGRGTSPLHF
TRBV28	many	TRBD2	TRBJ2-1	TGTGCCAGCAGTCCTACTGGACTAGCGGGGGGGGGCGAGCAGTTCTTC	CASSPTGLAGGGEQFF
TRBV2	many	-	TRBJ1-6	TGTGCCAGCCGGTACCAAGGACTCCACTTT	CASRYQGLHF
TRBV19	few	-	TRBJ2-2	TGTGCCAGTAGTATATTACGGGACACCGGGGAGCTGTTTTTT	CASSILRDTGELFF
TRBV4-1	-	-	TRBJ2-1	TGCGCCAGCAGCCGGGGAGCACCGAGCTCCTACAATGAGCAGTTCTTC	CASSRGAPSSYNEQFF
TRBV20-1	many	-	TRBJ2-1	TGCAGTGCTAGAGGTCCGGTGAGGGTTGGGCAGTTCTTC	CSARGPVRVGQFF
TRBV4-3	many	TRBD1	TRBJ1-1	TGTGCCAGCAGCCAAGGACAGGGGAACACTGAAGCTTTCTTT	CASSQGQGNTEAFF
TRBV13	-	-	TRBJ1-1	TGTGCCAGCAGCTCCCCCGGGCCCCGGGGGATCACTGAAGCTTTCTTT	CASSSPGPRGITEAFF
TRBV10-3	few	-	TRBJ2-5	TGTGCCATCAGTGAAAGGCAGCAAGAGACCCAGTACTTC	CAISERQQETQYF
TRBV3-1	few	-	TRBJ2-4	TGTGCCAGCAGTAGTACTCGGGGACGGTCAAATGACAAAAACATTCAGTACTTC	CASSSTRGRSNDKNIQYF
TRBV6-1	-	-	TRBJ2-7	TGTGCCAGCAGTTACGCGGGCCCCTACGAGCAGTACTTC	CASSYAGPYEQYF
TRBV7-2	-	TRBD2	TRBJ2-5	TGTGCCAGCAGTCCCACCGGGGGGACCCACGAGACCCAGTACTTC	CASSPTGGTHETQYF
TRBV18	many	TRBD1	TRBJ1-1	TGTGCCAGCTGGGCAGGGGGGAACACTGAAGCTTTCTTT	CASWAGGNTEAFF
TRBV19	-	-	TRBJ1-5	TGTGCCAGTAGCCTTACGACCGGTAGGGAGAAGCCCCAGCATTTT	CASSLTTGREKPQHF
TRBV6-1	many	-	TRBJ2-7	TGTGCCAGCGGTACAAACTACGAGCAGTACTTC	CASGTNYEQYF
TRBV12-3/TRBV12-4	many	-	TRBJ1-4	TGTGCCAGCACCCAACAGGGAGCAACTAATGAAAAACTGTTTTTT	CASTQQGATNEKLFF